The 20 T cell receptor beta chains presented below share a single source sample, sequenced in a study of blood T cell repertoires in COVID-19 (dated by TCRdb to 2018 to 2020). Receptor libraries were prepared by the immunoSEQ multiplex PCR assay. TCRdb took this table from immuneACCESS and kept in-frame rearrangements with V and J called. Such tables lack part of the clones; where checked against another copy, unresolved V genes explain under half of the gap, and the rest is unexplained. In this sample the table shows about 210,000 clones, approximately 84% of which occur a single time. The ten largest clones add up to approximately 8% of the sample. Sequenced material: peripheral blood. These receptors originate from a woman aged 45-59 years with active or convalescent COVID-19.

V is TRBV9 and J is TRBJ2-7; TRBD2 is a possible D gene (5 bases). This CDR3 comprises 13 residues. Germline V gene data show CDR1 as SGDLS and CDR2 as YYNGEE. Trimming left V 0 bases short and J 7 bases short, with 11 bases between. Written as DNA, the CDR3 is TGTGCCAGCAGCGTAGATTCATCGGGAGAGCAGTACTTC. Translation gives CASSVDSSGEQYF.

This chain uses TRBV5-4 with TRBJ1-4; 8 nucleotides match TRBD1. V shed 3 bases and J 5 bases; nucleotides not matched to a gene: 9. The CDR3 is made up of 16 amino acids. In germline, CDR1 is SGHNT, CDR2 YYREEE (reference sequence). This chain's CDR3 is CASSSQTGEGNEKLFF. The CDR3, as DNA: TGTGCCAGCAGCTCGCAGACAGGGGAGGGGAATGAAAAACTGTTTTTT.

Concerning this clone itself: Other DNA sequences in this sample translate to the same CDR3. V gene TRBV5-1 combines with J gene TRBJ1-5, with TRBD1 matching 8 bases. The J segment lost 6 bases and the V segment lost 4 bases, leaving 6 bases of the junction unmatched. CDR3 length: 14 amino acids. Germline V gene sequence: CDR1 SGHRS, CDR2 YFSETQ. The CDR3 nucleotides are TGCGCCAGCAGCCCTGGGACAGGAACTCAGCCCCAGCATTTT. It encodes CASSPGTGTQPQHF.

The V call is TRBV4-1, the J call TRBJ1-4; 9 nucleotides align to TRBD1. The CDR3 runs 16 residues. CDR1 and CDR2 (germline): MGHRA, YSYEKL. V lost 6 bases, J lost 3 bases, and 8 bases stayed unmatched. CDR3 in DNA: TGCGCCAGCAGGGAACAGGGGGCGCTGGCTAATGAAAAACTGTTTTTT. Residues: CASREQGALANEKLFF.

The CDR3: CASSFGGRTEAFF. Written as DNA, the CDR3 is TGTGCCAGCAGCTTTGGTGGGAGGACTGAAGCTTTCTTT. The chain couples TRBV5-4 to TRBJ1-1; D not resolved. Trimming left V 2 bases short and J 5 bases short, with 10 bases between. The V gene's germline CDR1 is SGHNT and CDR2 YYREEE (reference sequence). This CDR3 has 13 residues.

The chain recombines TRBV19 with TRBJ1-5; D is perhaps TRBD1 (5 bases). CDR3 length: 15 residues. Looked up from germline, CDR1 is LNHDA and CDR2 is SQIVND (reference sequence). V was shortened by 6 bases and J by 1 base, with 13 bases between the two germline ends. CDR3 nucleotides: TGTGCCAGTAGATCGGGAGGGACCAGCAATCAGCCCCAGCATTTT. Its translation is CASRSGGTSNQPQHF.

The chain employs TRBV5-4 and TRBJ2-7, with TRBD1 matching over 9 bases. Looked up from germline, CDR1 is SGHNT and CDR2 is YYREEE (reference sequence). The ends lost 1 base at V and 2 bases at J; junction bases unmatched: 7. The CDR3 contains 16 residues. In nucleotides, the CDR3 is TGTGCCAGCAGCTTGAAGGGGACAGGGTGGCCCTACGAGCAGTACTTC. Encoded protein: CASSLKGTGWPYEQYF. Full variable domain (remainder filled in from reference TRBV5-4 and TRBJ2-7): ETGVTQSPTHLIKTRGQQVTLRCSSQSGHNTVSWYQQALGQGPQFIFQYYREEENGRGNFPPRFSGLQFPNYSSELNVNALELDDSALYLCASSLKGTGWPYEQYFGPGTRLTVT.

This rearrangement joins TRBV28 to TRBJ2-3; 7 bases are a match to TRBD2. Germline V gives CDR1 MDHEN, CDR2 SYDVKM. The ends lost 7 bases at V and 1 base at J; junction bases unmatched: 5. The CDR3 is 14 residues long. DNA for the CDR3: TGTGCCAGCAACCCAAGCGGGGGCACAGATACGCAGTATTTT. It is translated as CASNPSGGTDTQYF.

V gene TRBV21-1 combines with J gene TRBJ1-5; TRBD1 is the table's D call, not checked against the DNA. TRBV21-1 is flagged as a pseudogene. This CDR3 contains 14 residues. The CDR3 loop is CASTTTGSHQPQHF. In DNA form, the CDR3 reads TGTGCCAGCACCACGACAGGAAGCCATCAGCCCCAGCATTTT.

This chain links TRBV10-3 with TRBJ2-7; TRBD1 matches at 9 bases. Germline V CDR1 and CDR2: ENHRY, SYGVKD. V lost 6 bases to trimming and J lost 5 bases; unmatched junction nucleotides: 5. The CDR3 covers 13 residues. The CDR3 nucleotides are TGTGCCATCAGCCTGACAGGGGGGGACGAGCAGTACTTC. Its translation is CAISLTGGDEQYF.

The gene calls are TRBV5-1 and TRBJ1-1; TRBD1 agrees at 7 bases. This CDR3 comprises 15 residues. Germline V gives CDR1 SGHRS, CDR2 YFSETQ. Trimming at V came to 3 bases and at J to 0 bases, leaving 5 bases not matched to a gene. The CDR3 DNA is TGCGCCAGCAGCTCCGCGGGACAGTTGAACACTGAAGCTTTCTTT. This sequence encodes CASSSAGQLNTEAFF.

The genes are TRBV7-3 and TRBJ2-7, with 11 bases fitting TRBD2. The trim removed 1 base at V and 2 bases at J, leaving 7 bases unmatched. This CDR3 contains 17 residues. Germline V lookup: CDR1 SGHTA, CDR2 FQGTGA. CDR3 in DNA: TGTGCCAGCAGCTTAAAAGGACTAGCGGGCTTAGCCTACGAGCAGTACTTC. This encodes CASSLKGLAGLAYEQYF.

In this sample, this clone turned up once. This same CDR3 is encoded by further DNA sequences in the sample. The CDR3 coding sequence is TGTGCCAGCAGTTCCAGTTCTGGGGGCGACTACAATGAGCAGTTCTTC. Its translation: CASSSSSGGDYNEQFF. The chain is built from TRBV28 and TRBJ2-1; D might be TRBD1 (6 bases). This CDR3 is built from 16 residues. V was pared by 4 bases and J by 3 bases, with 16 bases between. Germline values: CDR1 MDHEN, CDR2 SYDVKM.

V gene TRBV4-1 combines with J gene TRBJ2-1; 13 bases align to TRBD2. Germline CDR1 and CDR2: MGHRA and YSYEKL. The CDR3 is 15 amino acids. V was pared by 1 base and J by 6 bases, with 0 bases of the junction left unmatched. The CDR3: CASSQGLAGGNEQFF. DNA for the CDR3: TGCGCCAGCAGCCAAGGACTAGCGGGGGGCAATGAGCAGTTCTTC.

This sequence joins TRBV10-3 and TRBJ2-1, with TRBD1 matching 7 bases. Germline values: CDR1 ENHRY, CDR2 SYGVKD. With V trimmed by 5 bases and J by 10 bases, 14 bases remained unmatched. The length of the CDR3 is 15 residues. CDR3 region: CAISPDRVLGPEQFF. The CDR3 DNA reads TGTGCCATCAGTCCCGACAGGGTTTTAGGTCCCGAGCAGTTCTTC.

The chain joins TRBV3-1 (or the pseudogene TRBV3-2) to TRBJ1-4, with TRBD1 identical over 8 bases. Per germline, CDR1 LGHDT and CDR2 YNNKEL (reference sequence). This CDR3 region has 14 residues. V shed 4 bases, J shed 8 bases, and the junction held 6 bases outside the gene matches. DNA for the CDR3: TGTGCCAGCAGCCCGACAGGGGTGAGGGAAAAACTGTTTTTT. It is translated as CASSPTGVREKLFF.

This chain uses TRBV5-1 with TRBJ1-4, with a tentative D call TRBD1 (5 bases). Germline CDR1 and CDR2: SGHRS and YFSETQ. Trimming stripped 2 bases from V and 12 bases from J, with 11 bases between. This CDR3 has 12 amino acids. The CDR3 sequence: CASSFSGLELFF. CDR3 coding DNA: TGCGCCAGCAGCTTCTCAGGGTTGGAACTGTTTTTT.

The gene calls are TRBV7-6 and TRBJ2-1; 11 nucleotides align to TRBD2. Germline lookup yields CDR1 SGHVS and CDR2 FNYEAQ. The CDR3 has 15 residues. V gave up 5 bases and J gave up 5 bases; unmatched junction bases: 5. The DNA of the CDR3 is TGTGCCAGCAGCCCGTTAGCGGGAGGGGACAATGAGCAGTTCTTC. This translates into CASSPLAGGDNEQFF.

V and J are TRBV15 and TRBJ2-5; TRBD2 agrees at 14 bases. The CDR3 totals 16 residues. Germline V gives CDR1 LNHNV, CDR2 YYDKDF (reference sequence). After removal of 1 base from V and 3 bases from J, the junction contained 1 base not matched to a gene. CDR3 sequence (DNA): TGTGCCACCAGCAGAGGACTAGCGGGGGGGAAAGAGACCCAGTACTTC. Translation gives CATSRGLAGGKETQYF. The complete variable domain, with remaining parts taken from reference TRBV15 and TRBJ2-5, reads DAMVIQNPRYQVTQFGKPVTLSCSQTLNHNVMYWYQQKSSQAPKLLFHYYDKDFNNEADTPDNFQSRRPNTSFCFLDIRSPGLGDTAMYLCATSRGLAGGKETQYFGPGTRLLVL.

The CDR3 DNA reads TGTGCCGCTGACGGGACAGGGAACTATGGCTACACCTTC. Protein: CAADGTGNYGYTF. The J gene is TRBJ1-2, the V gene TRBV28; TRBD1 matches 9 bases. Germline trimming cut 11 bases from V and 2 bases from J; bases unmatched to any gene: 6. Germline V CDR1 and CDR2: MDHEN, SYDVKM. The CDR3 consists of 13 residues.